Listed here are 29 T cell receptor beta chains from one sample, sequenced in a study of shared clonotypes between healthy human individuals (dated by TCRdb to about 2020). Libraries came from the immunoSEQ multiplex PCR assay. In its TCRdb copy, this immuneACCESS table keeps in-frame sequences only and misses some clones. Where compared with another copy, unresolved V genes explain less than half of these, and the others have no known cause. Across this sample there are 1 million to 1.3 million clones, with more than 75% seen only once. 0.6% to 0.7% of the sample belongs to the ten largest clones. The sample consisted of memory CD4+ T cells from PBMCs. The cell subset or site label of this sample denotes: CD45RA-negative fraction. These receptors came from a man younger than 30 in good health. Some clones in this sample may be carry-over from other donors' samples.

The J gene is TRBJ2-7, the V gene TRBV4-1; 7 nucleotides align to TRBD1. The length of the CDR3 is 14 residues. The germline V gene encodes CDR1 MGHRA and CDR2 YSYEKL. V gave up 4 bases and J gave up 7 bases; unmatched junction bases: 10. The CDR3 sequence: CASSPSLLTGEQYF. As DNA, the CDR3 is TGCGCCAGCAGCCCGTCTCTACTGACAGGGGAGCAGTACTTC.

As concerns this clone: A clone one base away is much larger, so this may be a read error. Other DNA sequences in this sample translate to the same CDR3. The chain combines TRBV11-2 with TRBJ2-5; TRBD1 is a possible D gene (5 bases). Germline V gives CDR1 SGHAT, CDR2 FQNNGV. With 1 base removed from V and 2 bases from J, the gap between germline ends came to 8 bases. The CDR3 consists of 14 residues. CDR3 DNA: TGTGCCAGCAGCTTAGTTCCAGGGCAAGAGACCCAGTACTTC. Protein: CASSLVPGQETQYF. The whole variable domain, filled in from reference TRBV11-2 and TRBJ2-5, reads EAGVAQSPRYKIIEKRQSVAFWCNPISGHATLYWYQQILGQGPKLLIQFQNNGVVDDSQLPKDRFSAERLKGVDSTLKIQPAKLEDSAVYLCASSLVPGQETQYFGPGTRLLVL.

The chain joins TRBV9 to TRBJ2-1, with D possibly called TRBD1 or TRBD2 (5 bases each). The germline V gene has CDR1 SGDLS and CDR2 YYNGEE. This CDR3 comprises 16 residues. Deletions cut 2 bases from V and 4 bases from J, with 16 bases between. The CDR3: CASSVVGARGYNEQFF. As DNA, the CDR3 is TGTGCCAGCAGCGTGGTTGGGGCAAGAGGGTACAATGAGCAGTTCTTC. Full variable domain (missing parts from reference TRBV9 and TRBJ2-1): DSGVTQTPKHLITATGQRVTLRCSPRSGDLSVYWYQQSLDQGLQFLIQYYNGEERAKGNILERFSAQQFPDLHSELNLSSLELGDSALYFCASSVVGARGYNEQFFGPGTRLTVL.

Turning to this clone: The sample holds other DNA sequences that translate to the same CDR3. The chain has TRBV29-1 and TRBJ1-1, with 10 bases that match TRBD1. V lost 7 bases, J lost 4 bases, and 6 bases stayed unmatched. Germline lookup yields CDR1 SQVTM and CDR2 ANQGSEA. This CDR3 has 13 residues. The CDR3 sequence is CSAPTGGGTEAFF. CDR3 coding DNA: TGCAGCGCCCCGACAGGGGGCGGCACTGAAGCTTTCTTT.

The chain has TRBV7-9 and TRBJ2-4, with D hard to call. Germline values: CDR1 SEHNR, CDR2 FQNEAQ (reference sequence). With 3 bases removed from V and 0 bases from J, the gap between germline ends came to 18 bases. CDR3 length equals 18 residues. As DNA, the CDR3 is TGTGCCAGCAGCTTTGACGTCCCGCCCTGGGAAGCCAAAAACATTCAGTACTTC. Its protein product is CASSFDVPPWEAKNIQYF.

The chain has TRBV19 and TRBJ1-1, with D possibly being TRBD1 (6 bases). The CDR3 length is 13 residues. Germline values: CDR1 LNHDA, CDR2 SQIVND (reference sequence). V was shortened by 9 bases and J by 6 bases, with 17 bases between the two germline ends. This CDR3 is CASGGRRYAEAFF. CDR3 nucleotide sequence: TGTGCCAGCGGGGGCAGGAGGTATGCTGAAGCTTTCTTT.

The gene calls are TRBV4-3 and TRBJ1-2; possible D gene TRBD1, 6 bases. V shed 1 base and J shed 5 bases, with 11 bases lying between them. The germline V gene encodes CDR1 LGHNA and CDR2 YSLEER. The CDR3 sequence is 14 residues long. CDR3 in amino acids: CASSQATGPYGYTF. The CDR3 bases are TGCGCCAGCAGCCAAGCGACAGGTCCGTATGGCTACACCTTC.

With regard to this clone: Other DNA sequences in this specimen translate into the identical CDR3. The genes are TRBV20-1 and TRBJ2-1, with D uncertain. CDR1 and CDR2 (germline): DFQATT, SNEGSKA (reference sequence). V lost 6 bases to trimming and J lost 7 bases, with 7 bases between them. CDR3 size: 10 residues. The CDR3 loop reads CSATRNEQFF. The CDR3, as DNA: TGCAGTGCAACCAGAAATGAGCAGTTCTTC.

In DNA form, the CDR3 reads TGTGCCTGGAGTAGAGGTGGCGGGATCTACAATGAGCAGTTCTTC. This codes for CAWSRGGGIYNEQFF. The chain carries TRBV30 and TRBJ2-1; maybe TRBD2 (6 bases). V was trimmed by 2 bases and J by 3 bases, leaving 14 bases between them. Germline values: CDR1 GTSNPN, CDR2 SVGIG (reference sequence). This CDR3 comprises 15 residues.

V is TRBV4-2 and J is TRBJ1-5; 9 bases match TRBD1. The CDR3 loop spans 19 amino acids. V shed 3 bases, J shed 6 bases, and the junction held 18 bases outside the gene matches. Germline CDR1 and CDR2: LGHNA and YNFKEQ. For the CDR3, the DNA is TGTGCCAGCAGCCAGGGAGGGGTAGCCACAGGGGGCGCGTCTCAGCCCCAGCATTTT. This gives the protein CASSQGGVATGGASQPQHF.

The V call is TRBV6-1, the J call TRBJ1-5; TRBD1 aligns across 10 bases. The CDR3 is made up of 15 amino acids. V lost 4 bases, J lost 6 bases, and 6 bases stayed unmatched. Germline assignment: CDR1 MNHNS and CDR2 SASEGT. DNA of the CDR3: TGTGCCAGCAGTGGTCAGGGACAGGGGTTTCAGCCCCAGCATTTT. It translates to CASSGQGQGFQPQHF.

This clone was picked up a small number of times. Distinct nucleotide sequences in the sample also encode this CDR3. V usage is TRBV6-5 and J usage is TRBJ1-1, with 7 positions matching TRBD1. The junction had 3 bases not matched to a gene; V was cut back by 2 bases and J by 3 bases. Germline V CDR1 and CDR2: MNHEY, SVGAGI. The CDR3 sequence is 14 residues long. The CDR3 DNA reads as TGTGCCAGCAGTTACAGCAGGGGGGACACTGAAGCTTTCTTT. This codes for CASSYSRGDTEAFF.

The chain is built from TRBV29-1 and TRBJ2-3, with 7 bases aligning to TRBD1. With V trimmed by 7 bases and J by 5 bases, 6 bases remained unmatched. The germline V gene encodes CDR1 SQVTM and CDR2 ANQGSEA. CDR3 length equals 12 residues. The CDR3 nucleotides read TGCAGCGCCGAAGGGGGCAAAGATACGCAGTATTTT. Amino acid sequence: CSAEGGKDTQYF.

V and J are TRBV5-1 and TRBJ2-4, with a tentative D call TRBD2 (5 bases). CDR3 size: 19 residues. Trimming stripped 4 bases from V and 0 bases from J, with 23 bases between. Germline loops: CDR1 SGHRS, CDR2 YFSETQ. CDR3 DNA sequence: TGCGCCAGCAGCCTCTCCGAGGGTGGGCGGCTTCTAGCCAAAAACATTCAGTACTTC. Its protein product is CASSLSEGGRLLAKNIQYF.

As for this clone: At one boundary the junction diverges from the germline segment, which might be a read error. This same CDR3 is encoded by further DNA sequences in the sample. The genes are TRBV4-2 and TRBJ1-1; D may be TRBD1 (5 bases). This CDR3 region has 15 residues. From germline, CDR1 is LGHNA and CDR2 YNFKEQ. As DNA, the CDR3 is TGTGCCAGCAGCCAAGTTTCCAGGGTGGACACTGAAGCCTTCTTT. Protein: CASSQVSRVDTEAFF.

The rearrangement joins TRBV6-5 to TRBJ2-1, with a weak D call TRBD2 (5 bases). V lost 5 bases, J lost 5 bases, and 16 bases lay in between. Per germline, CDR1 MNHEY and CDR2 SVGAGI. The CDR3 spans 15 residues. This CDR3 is CASSPSSGPNNEQFF. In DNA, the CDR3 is TGTGCCAGCAGTCCCAGCAGCGGCCCCAACAATGAGCAGTTCTTC.

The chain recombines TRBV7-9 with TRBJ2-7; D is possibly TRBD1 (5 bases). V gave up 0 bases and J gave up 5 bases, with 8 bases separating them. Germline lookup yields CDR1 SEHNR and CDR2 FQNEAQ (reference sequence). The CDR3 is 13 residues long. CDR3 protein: CASSLAQGHEQYF. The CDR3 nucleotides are TGTGCCAGCAGCTTAGCGCAGGGTCACGAGCAGTACTTC.

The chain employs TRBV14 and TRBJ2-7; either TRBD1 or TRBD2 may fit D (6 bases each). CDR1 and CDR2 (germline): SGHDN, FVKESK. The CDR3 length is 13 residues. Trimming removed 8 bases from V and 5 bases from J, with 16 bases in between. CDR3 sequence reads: CASWVRGVHEQYF. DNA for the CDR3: TGTGCCAGCTGGGTAAGGGGGGTCCACGAGCAGTACTTC.

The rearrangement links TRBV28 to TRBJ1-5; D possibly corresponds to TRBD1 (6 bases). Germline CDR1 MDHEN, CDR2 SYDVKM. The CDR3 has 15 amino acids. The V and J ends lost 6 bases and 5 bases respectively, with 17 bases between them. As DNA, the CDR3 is TGTGCCAGCAGCCAAGGTTTGGGGGGGCATCAGCCCCAGCATTTT. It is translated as CASSQGLGGHQPQHF. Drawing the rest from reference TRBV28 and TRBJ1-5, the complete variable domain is DVKVTQSSRYLVKRTGEKVFLECVQDMDHENMFWYRQDPGLGLRLIYFSYDVKMKEKGDIPEGYSVSREKKERFSLILESASTNQTSMYLCASSQGLGGHQPQHFGDGTRLSIL.

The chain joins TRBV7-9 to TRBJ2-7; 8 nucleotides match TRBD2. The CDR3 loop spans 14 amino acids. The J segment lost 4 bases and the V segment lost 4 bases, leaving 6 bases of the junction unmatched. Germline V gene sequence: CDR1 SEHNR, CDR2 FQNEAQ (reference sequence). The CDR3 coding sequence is TGTGCCAGCAGCTGGGCGGGAGGCCCTTACGAGCAGTACTTC. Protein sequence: CASSWAGGPYEQYF.

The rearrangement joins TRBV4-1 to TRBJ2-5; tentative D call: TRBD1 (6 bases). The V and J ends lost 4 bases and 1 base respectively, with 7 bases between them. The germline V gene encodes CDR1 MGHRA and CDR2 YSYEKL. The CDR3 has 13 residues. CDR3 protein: CASSRGGQETQYF. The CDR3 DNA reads TGCGCCAGCAGCCGAGGGGGCCAAGAGACCCAGTACTTC.

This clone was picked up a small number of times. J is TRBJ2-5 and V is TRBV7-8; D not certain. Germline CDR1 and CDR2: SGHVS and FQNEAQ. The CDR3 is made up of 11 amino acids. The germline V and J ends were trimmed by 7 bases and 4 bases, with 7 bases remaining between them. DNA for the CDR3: TGTGCCAGCATTTACAGAGAGACCCAGTACTTC. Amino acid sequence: CASIYRETQYF.

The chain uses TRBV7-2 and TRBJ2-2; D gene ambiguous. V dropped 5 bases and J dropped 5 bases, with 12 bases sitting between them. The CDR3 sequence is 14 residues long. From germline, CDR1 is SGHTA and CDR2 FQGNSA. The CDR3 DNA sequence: TGTGCCAGCAGCCCGCAGATGAATACCGGGGAGCTGTTTTTT. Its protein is CASSPQMNTGELFF.

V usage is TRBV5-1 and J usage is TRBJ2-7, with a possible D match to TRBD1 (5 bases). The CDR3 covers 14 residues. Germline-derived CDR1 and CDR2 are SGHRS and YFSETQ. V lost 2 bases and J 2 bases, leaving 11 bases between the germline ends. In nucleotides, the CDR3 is TGCGCCAGCAGCTTAACAGGTACCACCTACGAGCAGTACTTC. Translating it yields CASSLTGTTYEQYF.

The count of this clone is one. The CDR3 spells CASSRLNYGYTF. In DNA form, the CDR3 reads TGTGCCAGTAGTAGGTTAAACTATGGCTACACCTTC. The chain has TRBV19 and TRBJ1-2; the D is unclear. CDR3 length equals 12 residues. Germline V lookup: CDR1 LNHDA, CDR2 SQIVND (reference sequence). Trimming removed 4 bases at V and 2 bases at J, with 5 bases between.

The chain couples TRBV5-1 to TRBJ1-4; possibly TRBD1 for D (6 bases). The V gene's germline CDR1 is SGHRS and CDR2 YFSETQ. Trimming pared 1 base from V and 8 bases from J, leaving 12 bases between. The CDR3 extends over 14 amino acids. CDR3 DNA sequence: TGCGCCAGCAGCTTGAAGGACCAGGGGGAAAAACTGTTTTTT. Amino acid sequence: CASSLKDQGEKLFF. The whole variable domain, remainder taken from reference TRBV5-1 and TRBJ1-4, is KAGVTQTPRYLIKTRGQQVTLSCSPISGHRSVSWYQQTPGQGLQFLFEYFSETQRNKGNFPGRFSGRQFSNSRSEMNVSTLELGDSALYLCASSLKDQGEKLFFGSGTQLSVL.

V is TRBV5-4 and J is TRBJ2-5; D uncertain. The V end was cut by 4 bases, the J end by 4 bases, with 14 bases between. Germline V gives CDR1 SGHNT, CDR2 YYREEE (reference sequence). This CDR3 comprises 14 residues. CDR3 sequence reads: CASSGEAYGETQYF. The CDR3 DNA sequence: TGTGCCAGCAGCGGCGAGGCGTACGGAGAGACCCAGTACTTC.

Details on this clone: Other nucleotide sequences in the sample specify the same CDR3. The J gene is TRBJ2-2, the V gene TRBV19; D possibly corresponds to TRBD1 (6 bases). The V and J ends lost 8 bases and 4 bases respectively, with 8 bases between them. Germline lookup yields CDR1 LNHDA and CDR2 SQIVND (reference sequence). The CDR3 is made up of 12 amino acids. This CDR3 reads CASGGFTGELFF. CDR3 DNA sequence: TGTGCCAGTGGGGGCTTCACCGGGGAGCTGTTTTTT.

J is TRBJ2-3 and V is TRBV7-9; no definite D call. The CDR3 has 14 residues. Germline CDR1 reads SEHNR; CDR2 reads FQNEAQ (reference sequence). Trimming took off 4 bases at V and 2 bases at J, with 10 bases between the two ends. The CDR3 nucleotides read TGTGCCAGCAGCTGGGCGAGATCCACAGATACGCAGTATTTT. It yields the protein CASSWARSTDTQYF.